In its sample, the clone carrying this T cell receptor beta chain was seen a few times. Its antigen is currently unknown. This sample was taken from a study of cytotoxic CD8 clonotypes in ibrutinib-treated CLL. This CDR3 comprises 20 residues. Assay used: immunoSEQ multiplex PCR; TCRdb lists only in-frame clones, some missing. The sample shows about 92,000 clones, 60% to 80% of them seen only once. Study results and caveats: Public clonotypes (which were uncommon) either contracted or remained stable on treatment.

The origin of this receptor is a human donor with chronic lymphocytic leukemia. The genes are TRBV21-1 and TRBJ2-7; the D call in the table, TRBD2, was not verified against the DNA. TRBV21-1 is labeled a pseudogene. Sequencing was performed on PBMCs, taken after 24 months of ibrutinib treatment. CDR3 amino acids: CASSRGLASSELLSSYEQYF. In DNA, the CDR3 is TGTGCCAGCAGCAGGGGACTAGCGAGCTCCGAGTTACTTAGCTCCTACGAGCAGTACTTC.